The next 6 T cell receptor beta chains were all read from a single sample in a study of spatial heterogeneity in lung cancer. Indicated time point: sample taken at primary tumor resection. TCRdb itself ran the 5' RACE reads through MiXCR, one entry per CDR3 protein. This sample has 6,000 or so distinct CDR3 sequences, with about 12% found just once. The sample consisted of lung tissue, taken at surgery. The receptors here all came from a human donor with early-stage non-small cell lung cancer.

This clonotype was observed a handful of times. A read error is possible here, since a much larger clone lies one base away. Found in a library prepared for alpha chains, this beta chain is an off-target read, and its abundance has little meaning. The V gene is TRBV19, the J gene TRBJ2-1; possible D gene TRBD1, 6 bases. Germline values: CDR1 LNHDA, CDR2 SQIVND (reference sequence). The CDR3 has 15 residues. With 5 bases removed from V and 8 bases from J, the gap between germline ends came to 19 bases. CDR3 sequence reads: CASSVGHGWFHEQFF. DNA for the CDR3: TGTGCCAGTAGTGTGGGACATGGTTGGTTTCATGAGCAGTTCTTC.

Regarding this clonotype: This beta chain came through as a stray read in a library set up for alpha chains, and its size says little. The CDR3 nucleotides read TGTGCCAGCAGCTTCGGAGACGGCGATGAGCAGTTCTTC. Translating gives CASSFGDGDEQFF. The chain is built from TRBV11-2 and TRBJ2-1, with D uncertain. This CDR3 has 13 amino acids. The V end was cut by 3 bases, the J end by 8 bases, with 11 bases between. CDR1 and CDR2 (germline): SGHAT, FQNNGV.

This clonotype is medium-sized (0.01 to 0.1%) within its sample. The library was prepared for alpha chains; this beta chain is a stray read, so its frequency means little. The chain employs TRBV2 and TRBJ2-1; the D is unclear. The CDR3 runs 15 residues. CDR1 and CDR2 from the germline V gene are SNHLY and FYNNEI. V lost 6 bases and J lost 3, with 15 bases in between. CDR3 in amino acids: CASSPVGGNYNEQFF. In DNA, the CDR3 is TGTGCCAGCAGCCCTGTTGGCGGAAACTACAATGAGCAGTTCTTC.

This clonotype was counted ten times or more. A library made for alpha chains picked up this beta chain off target, so its size means little. V and J are TRBV11-2 and TRBJ1-1; no clear D gene. Germline CDR1 reads SGHAT; CDR2 reads FQNNGV. The CDR3 is 9 residues long. V lost 4 bases, J lost 10 bases, and 4 bases lay in between. The chain's CDR3 is CASSSTAFF. CDR3 DNA sequence: TGTGCCAGCAGCTCAACAGCTTTCTTT.

For this clonotype: This beta chain is a stray sequence in a library constructed for alpha chains; its clone size is not meaningful. The gene calls are TRBV5-1 and TRBJ2-7; the D gene could be TRBD1 or TRBD2 (5 bases each). The germline V gene has CDR1 SGHRS and CDR2 YFSETQ. The CDR3 length is 15 residues. With 7 bases removed from V and 4 bases from J, the gap between germline ends came to 21 bases. Written as DNA, the CDR3 is TGCGCCAGCTTCAACAGAGGGGCAGCAGAATACGAGCAGTACTTC. Translated: CASFNRGAAEYEQYF.

Ten or more counts support this clonotype. This beta chain represents an off-target read in a library built for alpha chains; its size is of limited meaning. This chain uses TRBV5-1 with TRBJ2-3, with 7 bases aligning to TRBD2. The CDR3 extends over 15 amino acids. Germline V gene data show CDR1 as SGHRS and CDR2 as YFSETQ. V shed 5 bases and J 10 bases; nucleotides not matched to a gene: 16. DNA for the CDR3: TGCGCCAGCAGGACCGAGGCGGGCGGGAGAACTGCGCAGTATTTT. As protein: CASRTEAGGRTAQYF.